What follows is one T cell receptor (beta chain) and its context. Germline V gene sequence: CDR1 SGDLS, CDR2 YYNGEE. CDR3 length: 15 residues. The ends lost 4 bases at V and 3 bases at J; junction bases unmatched: 9. Sequenced by immunoSEQ multiplex PCR; TCRdb stores in-frame clones only, minus some. This table has some 80,000 clones, 90% to 95% appearing once. The record originates from a study of OX40 agonist ivuxolimab in advanced cancers. V usage is TRBV9 and J usage is TRBJ2-7; 8 nucleotides agree with TRBD1. The clonotype comes from an adult with an advanced solid tumor such as melanoma, head and neck, liver or kidney cancer. Source: CD4+ or CD8+ T cells sorted from blood, taken in a trial of the OX40 agonist ivuxolimab. DNA for the CDR3: TGTGCCAGCAGCAGTCGACAGGGGCCTTTCTACGAGCAGTACTTC. Its protein product is CASSSRQGPFYEQYF.